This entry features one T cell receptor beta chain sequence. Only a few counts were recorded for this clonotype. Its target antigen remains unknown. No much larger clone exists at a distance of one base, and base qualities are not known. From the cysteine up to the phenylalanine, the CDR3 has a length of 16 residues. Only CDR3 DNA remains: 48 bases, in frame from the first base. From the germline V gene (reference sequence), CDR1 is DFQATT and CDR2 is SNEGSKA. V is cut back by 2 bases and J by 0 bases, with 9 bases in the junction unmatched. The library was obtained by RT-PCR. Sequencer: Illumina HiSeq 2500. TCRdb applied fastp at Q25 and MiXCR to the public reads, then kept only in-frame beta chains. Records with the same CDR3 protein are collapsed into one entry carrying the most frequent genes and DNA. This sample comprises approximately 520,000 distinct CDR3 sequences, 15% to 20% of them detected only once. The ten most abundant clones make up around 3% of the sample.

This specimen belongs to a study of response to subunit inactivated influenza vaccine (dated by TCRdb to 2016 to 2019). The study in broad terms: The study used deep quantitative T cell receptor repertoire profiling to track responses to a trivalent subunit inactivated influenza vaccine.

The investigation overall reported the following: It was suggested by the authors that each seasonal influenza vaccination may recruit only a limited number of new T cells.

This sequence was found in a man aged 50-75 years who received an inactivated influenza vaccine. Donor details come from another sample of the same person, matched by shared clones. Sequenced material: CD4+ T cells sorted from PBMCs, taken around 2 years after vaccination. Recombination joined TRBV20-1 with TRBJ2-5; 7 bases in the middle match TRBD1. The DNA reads TGCAGTGCTAGACCACAAAGGGACAGATACCAAGAGACCCAGTACTTC. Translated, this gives CSARPQRDRYQETQYF.